This TCR beta chain was captured by sequencing in a study of blood T cell repertoires in COVID-19. Whole-study context: Sources were T cells, B-cell-depleted T cells, or PBMCs; the material itself was cDNA or gDNA.

Those enrolled, adults aged 18 to 89 years, came from about two dozen US areas. Recovered status in Cohort 3 required two negative PCRs, clearance, or symptom resolution. This CDR3 contains 19 residues. V lost 4 bases, J lost 1 base, and 16 bases stayed unmatched. Repertoires were generated with immunoSEQ multiplex PCR, while TCRdb's copy carries only in-frame clones and drops some. The sample shows roughly 290,000 clones, roughly 88% of them seen only once. The TCR originated in a woman aged 25-40 years who had recovered from COVID-19. Source material: PBMCs or T cells enriched from blood (not recorded which). The chain employs TRBV23-1 and TRBJ2-3, with TRBD1 identical over 8 bases. TRBV23-1 is recorded as an ORF, its role being uncertain. CDR3 sequence: CASSPTKRRDRYRTDTQYF. In DNA form, the CDR3 reads TGCGCCAGCAGTCCGACCAAACGAAGGGACAGGTACCGCACAGATACGCAGTATTTT.